This T cell receptor beta chain was sequenced in a study of T-cell memory formation after mild COVID-19 (dated by TCRdb to the early 2020s). Describing the broader study: TCR sequence clusters from the two donors were found to be largely donor specific. Two young, previously healthy adult volunteers, one female and one male, were included in the cohort. Longitudinal TCRalpha and TCRbeta repertoire sequencing tracked T-cell clones expanding and contracting after mild COVID-19 in a couple of donors.

Ficoll-Paque density gradient centrifugation was used to isolate PBMCs. These reads were obtained on an Illumina NovaSeq 6000. cDNA libraries for TCRalpha and TCRbeta were prepared by 5'RACE using constant-segment primers, with sample barcodes and unique molecular identifiers added. RNA was extracted from every sample with Trizol reagent. The libraries were amplified in two PCR steps, and the second step added a second sample barcode and Illumina TruSeq adapters. The libraries were sequenced on an Illumina NovaSeq using 2 x 150 bp paired-end reads. Turning to the authors' computational methods: Reads were demultiplexed and collapsed into UMI-guided consensus sequences with migec v1.2.7. With mixcr v2.1.11, UMI consensuses were aligned to TRA and TRB V and J templates and assembled into clonotypes. Expanded or contracted clonotypes were those called significant by both edgeR and NoisET, with noise models trained on biological replicates. edgeR calls used a false discovery rate-adjusted p below 0.01 and a log2 fold-change threshold of 1. PCA with hierarchical clustering of max-normalized trajectories of the 1000 most abundant clonotypes was used as exploratory dynamics analysis. The CD4 or CD8 phenotype of responding clones was assigned using the separately sequenced CD4+ and CD8+ repertoires. The public reads were quality trimmed at Q25 with fastp and then assembled into clones with MiXCR by TCRdb, keeping productive beta chains. Rows matching on CDR3 protein sequence are summarized as one entry with the most common DNA and genes. Clone size and V and J calls follow TCRdb, not the original study. Across this sample there are about 140,000 distinct CDR3 sequences, with 11% to 15% seen only once. The top ten constitute 25% to 30% of the sample.

As encoded in the germline V gene, CDR1 is MNHEY while CDR2 is SVGAGI. V lost 5 bases and J lost 2 bases; the stretch between them is 10 bases long. The CDR3 numbers 14 residues from cysteine through phenylalanine. Left in the record is the CDR3 DNA by itself, 42 bases read in frame from the first base. Summary of the overall study and its limitations: From day 15 to 85, contracting clones showed balanced CD4/CD8 phenotypes, whereas a second wave of clones that expanded from day 15 to 37 leaned towards CD4+. The second-wave clones that peaked on day 37 were not confirmed to be SARS-CoV-2 specific. Contracting CD4+ clones turned up mainly in the CM and EM memory subsets, whereas EMRA was where CD8+ clones were enriched. The detection of some responding clones in pre-infection memory suggests that pre-existing cross-reactive memory T cells joined the SARS-CoV-2 response. The study covered only a couple of mild cases, and larger cohorts including severe cases with pre-infection samples were considered necessary.

Notes on this clonotype: What this receptor recognizes is not known. Qualities for individual bases were not recorded, and no much larger clone is one base off.

The sequencing input was PBMCs or a T cell subset sorted from them (not recorded which). The sequence derives from an adult woman who had mild COVID-19 (a few samples of this study predate the infection). The sample titles of this study are shuffled in the database, so cell type and time point are left out; the donor was told from shared clones. The rearranged segments are TRBV6-5 and TRBJ2-1, with no confidently assigned D gene. The sequenced DNA is TGTGCCAGCAGTCCGCAAGGCCCCTACAATGAGCAGTTCTTC. This gives the protein CASSPQGPYNEQFF.